The entry that follows covers one T cell receptor beta chain sequence. Its specificity is unknown. Using immunoSEQ multiplex PCR, the repertoire was profiled, and TCRdb retains in-frame clones only, with some absent. The table lists 69,000 or so clones, 90% to 95% of them singletons. The sample originates from a study of T cell clonotyping in hematopoietic cell transplantation. Study conclusions and caveats: CD4 and CD8 repertoire contributions could not be separated without sorting.

Germline values: CDR1 LNHDA, CDR2 SQIVND (reference sequence). The CDR3 extends over 16 amino acids. The V gene end was trimmed by 4 bases and the J gene end by 5 bases; junction bases not matched to a gene: 8. This receptor was taken from a man over 45 in good health. Some clones in this sample may be carry-over from other donors' samples. Material: peripheral blood mononuclear cells. V and J are TRBV19 and TRBJ2-1, with TRBD2 identical over 10 bases. CDR3 amino acids: CASSTIAGGNDNEQFF. DNA of the CDR3: TGTGCCAGTAGTACCATAGCGGGAGGTAACGACAATGAGCAGTTCTTC.